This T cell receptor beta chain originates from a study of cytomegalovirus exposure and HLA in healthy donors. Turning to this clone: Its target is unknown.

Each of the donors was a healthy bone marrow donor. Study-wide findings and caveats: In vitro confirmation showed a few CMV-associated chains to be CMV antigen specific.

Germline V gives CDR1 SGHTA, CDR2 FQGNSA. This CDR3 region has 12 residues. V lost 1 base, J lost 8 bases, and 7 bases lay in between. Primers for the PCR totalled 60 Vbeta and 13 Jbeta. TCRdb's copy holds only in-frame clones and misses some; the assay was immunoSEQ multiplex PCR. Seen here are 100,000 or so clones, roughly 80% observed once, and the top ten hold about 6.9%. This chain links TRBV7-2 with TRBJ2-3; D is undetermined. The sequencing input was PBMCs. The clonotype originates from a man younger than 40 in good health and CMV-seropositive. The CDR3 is CASSLDAGTQYF. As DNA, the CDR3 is TGTGCCAGCAGCTTAGACGCAGGTACGCAGTATTTT.